The clone carrying this T cell receptor beta chain has more than one count but fewer than ten. What it binds is not known. Symptoms, serum thyroxine and TRAb, thyroid ultrasound, and orbital computed tomography formed the diagnostic basis. The sample belongs to a study of Graves' ophthalmopathy and Graves' hyperthyroidism. In the study overall: Researchers obtained peripheral blood at initial diagnosis, before any treatment had begun.

Study-level results: In blood appeared most of the expanded thyroid clonotypes whose frequency exceeded 0.001.

Trimming removed 3 bases from V and 1 base from J, with 13 bases in between. The CDR3 loop spans 15 amino acids. Germline V gene lookup returns CDR1 SGHDN and CDR2 FVKESK. Transcripts of RNA were the source for amplifying TCR beta CDR3 regions. An opening RT-PCR round employed HTBI primers and preceded a second-round multiplex PCR. TCRdb ran MiXCR on the multiplex PCR reads and lists one entry per CDR3 protein. The data contain hundreds of thousands of distinct CDR3 sequences, approximately 21% of them singletons. Specimen: peripheral blood. The clonotype was recovered from a woman aged 18-29 years with stable Graves' hyperthyroidism. Some clones in this sample may be carry-over from other donors' samples. The chain recombines TRBV14 with TRBJ2-7; D unclear. CDR3 nucleotide sequence: TGTGCCAGCAGCCAGGCGCGGACGGAGTCCTACGAGCAGTACTTC. It encodes CASSQARTESYEQYF.